Here is one T cell receptor (beta chain) with its context. The data belong to a study of blood T cells in healthy people across ages. For the second PCR, which ran for about 7 to 11 cycles, a sample-barcoded 5' primer and a J-beta primer mix were used. TCRdb itself ran the 5' RACE reads through MiXCR, one entry per CDR3 protein. The sample yields around 1,000,000 distinct CDR3 sequences, almost 25% seen once. These data were also filed under a second study, of T cells of mothers and their children.

This TCR was recovered from a girl aged 2-10 years in good health. Source material: blood.

Here the CDR3 reads CASSFRPSTGAGSYEQYF. CDR3 coding DNA: TGTGCCAGCAGCTTCCGGCCTTCGACAGGGGCAGGATCCTACGAGCAGTACTTC. This chain connects TRBV5-6 to TRBJ2-7, with 8 bases matching TRBD1. The V segment lost 2 bases and the J segment 1 base; nucleotides outside the gene matches: 14. In germline, CDR1 is SGHDT, CDR2 YYEEEE. The CDR3 extends over 18 amino acids.